The present T cell receptor beta chain was sequenced within a study of T cells in localized non-small cell lung cancer. Libraries were prepared by immunoSEQ multiplex PCR; TCRdb keeps only in-frame clonotypes and omits some of them. The sample consists of some 99 clones, approximately 27% of them appearing once. This clone was seen a few times. The germline CDR1 and CDR2 sequences are SGDLS and YYNGEE. Trimming removed 2 bases at V and 6 bases at J, with 12 bases between. The length of the CDR3 is 13 residues. The receptor was isolated from a woman aged 35-70 years with stage I lung adenocarcinoma. The sample was lung tumor tissue, taken before any cancer treatment. The chain joins TRBV9 to TRBJ2-7; maybe TRBD2 (6 bases). The DNA for the CDR3 is TGTGCCAGCAGCGTGGGAGGAGGGACCGAGCAGTACTTC. This gives the protein CASSVGGGTEQYF.